What follows are 15 T cell receptor beta chains derived from one specimen sequenced in a study of blood T cell repertoires in COVID-19. Using immunoSEQ multiplex PCR, the repertoire was profiled, and TCRdb retains in-frame clones only, with some absent. The top ten clones hold more than 5.5% of a sample with 200,000 to 300,000 clones, approximately 83% of them seen once. Sequences were obtained from peripheral blood. These receptors came from a human donor in a cohort sampled during active COVID-19.

The chain combines TRBV4-1 with TRBJ2-7; 8 nucleotides match TRBD2. V shed 1 base and J 0 bases; nucleotides not matched to a gene: 14. The CDR3 sequence is 19 residues long. The V gene's germline CDR1 is MGHRA and CDR2 YSYEKL. CDR3: CASSQVLAIAGRRSYEQYF. The CDR3 DNA reads TGCGCCAGCAGCCAAGTCCTAGCGATAGCGGGACGTCGCTCCTACGAGCAGTACTTC.

The chain links TRBV11-2 to TRBJ2-1; D is possibly TRBD1 (6 bases). The ends were cut back, 3 bases at V and 0 bases at J, with 15 bases in the middle. This CDR3 contains 17 residues. The germline V gene has CDR1 SGHAT and CDR2 FQNNGV. Here the CDR3 reads CASSFTRGRSSYNEQFF. CDR3 nucleotides: TGTGCCAGCAGCTTTACCAGGGGAAGGAGCTCCTACAATGAGCAGTTCTTC.

This clone appeared a few times. The chain uses TRBV28 and TRBJ1-2, with D possibly being TRBD1 (5 bases). This CDR3 is 16 amino acids long. V was shortened by 1 base and J by 4 bases, with 16 bases between the two germline ends. Germline loops: CDR1 MDHEN, CDR2 SYDVKM. Here the CDR3 reads CASSLYGRSGGYGYTF. CDR3 nucleotide sequence: TGTGCCAGCAGTTTATACGGTCGATCCGGGGGCTATGGCTACACCTTC.

The chain joins TRBV6-1 to TRBJ1-5; TRBD1 might be the D (5 bases). Trimming cost V 3 bases and J 6 bases, with 12 bases left between them. This CDR3 is 14 amino acids long. From germline, CDR1 is MNHNS and CDR2 SASEGT. CDR3 sequence reads: CASSEVGEGQPQHF. The CDR3 DNA reads as TGTGCCAGCAGTGAGGTGGGGGAGGGTCAGCCCCAGCATTTT.

The gene calls are TRBV10-3 and TRBJ2-5; 7 bases line up with TRBD1. Germline CDR1 ENHRY, CDR2 SYGVKD. This CDR3 has 14 residues. The J segment lost 2 bases and the V segment lost 11 bases, leaving 11 bases of the junction unmatched. CDR3 in amino acids: CALRAGTAQETQYF. The CDR3, as DNA: TGTGCCCTACGAGCAGGGACAGCGCAAGAGACCCAGTACTTC.

The chain recombines TRBV2 with TRBJ2-1; D is uncertain. CDR1 is SNHLY, CDR2 FYNNEI, per germline. V was pared by 1 base and J by 2 bases, with 3 bases between. The CDR3 sequence is 13 residues long. CDR3 residues: CASSEDTYNEQFF. CDR3 DNA sequence: TGTGCCAGCAGTGAAGACACCTACAATGAGCAGTTCTTC.

The table lists this clone with a count of one. V and J are TRBV29-1 and TRBJ1-4, with TRBD1 identical over 8 bases. Looked up from germline, CDR1 is SQVTM and CDR2 is ANQGSEA. This CDR3 comprises 15 residues. J was trimmed by 4 bases and V by 7 bases; bases with no gene match: 11. DNA for the CDR3: TGCAGCGCAGGGTGGGAGGGACAGGATAATGAAAAACTGTTTTTT. Amino acids: CSAGWEGQDNEKLFF.

The V and J genes are TRBV2 and TRBJ1-4; tentatively, D is TRBD1 (5 bases). V lost 6 bases to trimming and J lost 8 bases, with 19 bases between them. The germline V gene has CDR1 SNHLY and CDR2 FYNNEI. The CDR3 extends over 15 amino acids. CDR3 sequence: CASSTPGGVAEKLFF. The CDR3, as DNA: TGTGCCAGCAGCACCCCCGGGGGTGTCGCGGAAAAACTGTTTTTT.

V and J are TRBV6-5 and TRBJ2-7; possibly TRBD2 for D (6 bases). With 5 bases removed from V and 6 bases from J, the gap between germline ends came to 17 bases. In germline, CDR1 is MNHEY, CDR2 SVGAGI. The CDR3 contains 14 residues. CDR3 sequence: CASSRRGMGSEQYF. The CDR3 nucleotides are TGTGCCAGCAGTCGGCGGGGCATGGGAAGCGAGCAGTACTTC.

The chain links TRBV5-4 to TRBJ1-5, with a weak D call TRBD1 (6 bases). Germline V lookup: CDR1 SGHNT, CDR2 YYREEE (reference sequence). Trimming shortened V by 4 bases and J by 0 bases, and 23 bases separated the two germline ends. There are 19 residues in the CDR3. The CDR3 DNA sequence: TGTGCCAGCAGCAAGGGACATCGGCCCGTCTTGCATAGCAATCAGCCCCAGCATTTT. It codes for CASSKGHRPVLHSNQPQHF.

The chain couples TRBV18 to TRBJ1-1; 7 bases are a match to TRBD1. Germline assignment: CDR1 KGHSH and CDR2 LQKENI. V shed 3 bases and J 5 bases; nucleotides not matched to a gene: 6. This CDR3 region has 14 residues. The CDR3 DNA is TGTGCCAGCTCACCCGGGACAGTCTTTACTGAAGCTTTCTTT. It is translated as CASSPGTVFTEAFF.

The gene calls are TRBV28 and TRBJ2-1, with TRBD2 matching over 7 bases. J lost 8 bases, V lost 5 bases, and 18 bases had no gene match. CDR1 and CDR2 (germline): MDHEN, SYDVKM. The CDR3 has 17 residues. The CDR3 here is CASSPPPVTSSPYEQFF. The CDR3 DNA reads as TGTGCCAGCAGTCCCCCCCCCGTGACTAGCAGTCCCTATGAGCAGTTCTTC.

V usage is TRBV2 and J usage is TRBJ2-5, with TRBD1 matching 7 bases. From germline, CDR1 is SNHLY and CDR2 FYNNEI. Trimming removed 6 bases from V and 4 bases from J; junction bases left unmatched: 5. The CDR3 length is 13 residues. The CDR3 protein is CASRDDRAETQYF. CDR3 nucleotides: TGTGCCAGCAGGGACGACAGGGCAGAGACCCAGTACTTC.

The rearrangement uses TRBV11-2 and TRBJ2-3; D possibly corresponds to TRBD1 (6 bases). This CDR3 comprises 17 residues. Germline CDR1 reads SGHAT; CDR2 reads FQNNGV. The ends were cut back, 6 bases at V and 2 bases at J, with 21 bases in the middle. The CDR3 region has the DNA TGTGCCAGCAGTCTAAGGGTCGGGACACCTAACACAGATACGCAGTATTTT. Protein: CASSLRVGTPNTDTQYF.

This chain uses TRBV10-3 with TRBJ1-3; 7 bases align to TRBD1. J gave up 0 bases and V 5 bases, and 4 bases lay outside the gene matches. The germline V gene encodes CDR1 ENHRY and CDR2 SYGVKD. The CDR3 loop spans 15 amino acids. The CDR3 is CAISPTGSSGNTIYF. The CDR3 nucleotides are TGTGCCATCAGTCCGACAGGGTCCTCTGGAAACACCATATATTTT.